Reported below is one T cell receptor (beta chain). Authors' data handling: Estimated nucleated cell counts came from reference gene primer amplification. Profiled with immunoSEQ multiplex PCR; TCRdb holds only in-frame clones, not every one. V and J calls and clone size are those listed in that table; D and trimming were worked out from the DNA. In the table there are roughly 120,000 clones, about 83% of which are singletons. These data belong to a study of blood T cell repertoires in COVID-19. Overall study context: Whether acute or convalescent, the COVID-19 samples came from the United States, Italy and Spain. The analysed material was cDNA or gDNA that came from T cells, B-cell-depleted T cells, or PBMCs.

Germline CDR1 reads SGHRS; CDR2 reads YFSETQ. The CDR3 loop spans 14 amino acids. V was trimmed by 0 bases and J by 2 bases, leaving 8 bases between them. The chain joins TRBV5-1 to TRBJ1-2, with a possible D match to TRBD1 (6 bases). Sequencing was done on a sample of peripheral blood. The receptor was isolated from a human donor in a cohort sampled during active COVID-19. DNA for the CDR3: TGCGCCAGCAGCTTGGGACAGGCGAACTATGGCTACACCTTC. It translates to CASSLGQANYGYTF.